The 16 T cell receptor beta chains in this list originate from one sample, sequenced in a study of shared clonotypes between healthy human individuals. Profiled with immunoSEQ multiplex PCR; TCRdb holds only in-frame clones, not every one. The table shows a few hundred thousand clones, with about 69% occurring only once. Material: memory CD4+ T cells sorted from blood. Subset described: CD45RA-negative fraction. The receptors stem from a man under 40 in good health.

The chain uses TRBV5-1 and TRBJ1-2; tentative D call: TRBD1 (6 bases). Germline CDR1 is SGHRS and CDR2 is YFSETQ. This CDR3 contains 13 residues. V gave up 0 bases and J gave up 5 bases, with 8 bases separating them. CDR3 residues: CASSLDRDYGYTF. The CDR3 nucleotides read TGCGCCAGCAGCTTGGACAGGGATTATGGCTACACCTTC.

This chain joins TRBV27 and TRBJ2-3; 9 bases agree with TRBD1. The V segment lost 8 bases and the J segment 6 bases; nucleotides outside the gene matches: 6. The CDR3 has 13 amino acids. Germline CDR1 and CDR2: MNHEY and SMNVEV (reference sequence). The CDR3 reads CASGGQGLDTQYF. Written as DNA, the CDR3 is TGTGCCAGCGGGGGACAGGGTTTGGATACGCAGTATTTT.

The chain couples TRBV11-2 to TRBJ2-5; TRBD2 matches 7 bases. The J segment lost 0 bases and the V segment lost 5 bases, leaving 3 bases of the junction unmatched. The V gene's germline CDR1 is SGHAT and CDR2 FQNNGV. The CDR3 covers 14 residues. The CDR3 sequence: CASSRRGYQETQYF. CDR3 nucleotides: TGTGCCAGCAGCCGGCGGGGGTACCAAGAGACCCAGTACTTC.

For the CDR3, the DNA is TGTGCCAGCAAAGGGACTAGTTCCGATACGCAGTATTTT. As protein: CASKGTSSDTQYF. The chain couples TRBV2 to TRBJ2-3, with 8 bases matching TRBD2. CDR3 length: 13 residues. Germline assignment: CDR1 SNHLY and CDR2 FYNNEI. Trimming removed 7 bases from V and 6 bases from J; junction bases left unmatched: 6.

This clone was observed a handful of times. CDR3 DNA: TGCGCCAGCAGCCAAGACCCGAGATCTAATGAAAAACTGTTTTTT. It encodes CASSQDPRSNEKLFF. The chain combines TRBV4-3 with TRBJ1-4; D remains unclear. The germline CDR1 and CDR2 sequences are LGHNA and YSLEER. The ends were cut back, 0 bases at V and 3 bases at J, with 8 bases in the middle. The CDR3 is 15 residues long.

The V call is TRBV7-4, the J call TRBJ2-1; 8 bases map to TRBD1. In germline, CDR1 is SGHVT, CDR2 SQSDAQ. The CDR3 spans 13 residues. V dropped 3 bases and J dropped 15; count of bases not matched to a gene: 10. CDR3 sequence (DNA): TGTGCCAGCAGCTTTGGGCCCGACAGGGGTCCGTTCTTC. Its translation: CASSFGPDRGPFF.

This rearrangement joins TRBV9 to TRBJ2-2, with D possibly matching TRBD2 (6 bases). V lost 1 base and J 7 bases, leaving 11 bases between the germline ends. Germline assignment: CDR1 SGDLS and CDR2 YYNGEE. The CDR3 is made up of 14 amino acids. CDR3 in DNA: TGTGCCAGCAGCGTACTCGATAGCGGCGGGGAGCTGTTTTTT. It is translated as CASSVLDSGGELFF.

This chain connects TRBV5-1 to TRBJ2-5; weak D call: TRBD2 (6 bases). The CDR3 consists of 14 residues. Looked up from germline, CDR1 is SGHRS and CDR2 is YFSETQ. V was clipped by 5 bases and J by 0 bases, with 11 bases between them. The CDR3 region has the DNA TGCGCCAGCAGGGGAGCGGGCTACCAAGAGACCCAGTACTTC. Its translation is CASRGAGYQETQYF.

Turning to this clone: Compared with germline, one end of the junction differs, possibly owing to a read error. J is TRBJ1-2 and V is TRBV20-1; D call uncertain. Germline CDR1 DFQATT, CDR2 SNEGSKA (reference sequence). The CDR3 covers 11 residues. CDR3 nucleotide sequence: TGCAGTGGGGTCAATAACTATGACTACACCTTC. Its translation is CSGVNNYDYTF.

This clone has a handful of counts. This chain joins TRBV7-9 and TRBJ1-2, with D maybe TRBD1 (5 bases). The CDR3 totals 15 residues. Trimming removed 0 bases from V and 6 bases from J, with 14 bases in between. Germline values: CDR1 SEHNR, CDR2 FQNEAQ (reference sequence). In DNA, the CDR3 is TGTGCCAGCAGCTTAGCGGGACTTACAAAGGATGGCTACACCTTC. Its protein is CASSLAGLTKDGYTF.

The chain joins TRBV29-1 to TRBJ2-7, with D perhaps TRBD1 (6 bases). This CDR3 has 13 residues. Germline CDR1 and CDR2: SQVTM and ANQGSEA. V was trimmed by 7 bases and J by 3 bases, leaving 16 bases between them. The CDR3 DNA reads TGCAGCGCGTCAGGGGAAGCCCTCTACGAGCAGTACTTC. It yields the protein CSASGEALYEQYF.

The chain uses TRBV14 and TRBJ2-1; 10 bases agree with TRBD2. This CDR3 is 13 amino acids long. Germline trimming cut 1 base from V and 12 bases from J; bases unmatched to any gene: 3. Germline V gene data show CDR1 as SGHDN and CDR2 as FVKESK. CDR3 bases: TGTGCCAGCAGCCAAGTAATAGCGGGGGGGCAGTTCTTC. As protein: CASSQVIAGGQFF.

The chain combines TRBV18 with TRBJ2-4, with D unresolved. CDR1 is KGHSH, CDR2 LQKENI, per germline. V was trimmed by 2 bases and J by 0 bases, leaving 11 bases between them. This CDR3 is built from 16 residues. CDR3 region: CASSPKDGLAKNIQYF. CDR3 DNA sequence: TGTGCCAGCTCACCAAAGGACGGCCTAGCCAAAAACATTCAGTACTTC.

This clone was detected only once. The chain employs TRBV9 and TRBJ2-3; D possibly matches TRBD1 or TRBD2 (7 bases each). Germline values: CDR1 SGDLS, CDR2 YYNGEE. V shed 1 base and J shed 6 bases, with 21 bases lying between them. CDR3 length: 17 residues. The CDR3, as DNA: TGTGCCAGCAGCGTATACCCAGGGGGGGCCCAGGTGGATACGCAGTATTTT. This encodes CASSVYPGGAQVDTQYF.

The rearrangement joins TRBV15 to TRBJ2-1, with a tentative D call TRBD2 (5 bases). This CDR3 region has 11 residues. In germline, CDR1 is LNHNV, CDR2 YYDKDF (reference sequence). The V end was cut by 8 bases, the J end by 9 bases, with 11 bases between. CDR3: CATGIAREQFF. The CDR3 DNA follows: TGTGCCACCGGAATAGCGCGTGAGCAGTTCTTC.

This chain connects TRBV28 to TRBJ2-3; no definite D call. Per germline, CDR1 MDHEN and CDR2 SYDVKM. V lost 3 bases and J lost 7, with 11 bases in between. There are 13 residues in the CDR3. The CDR3 loop is CASSLVRLYTQYF. For the CDR3, the DNA is TGTGCCAGCAGTTTGGTCCGCTTATATACGCAGTATTTT. Based on the CDR3 plus reference TRBV28 and TRBJ2-3, the full variable domain is DVKVTQSSRYLVKRTGEKVFLECVQDMDHENMFWYRQDPGLGLRLIYFSYDVKMKEKGDIPEGYSVSREKKERFSLILESASTNQTSMYLCASSLVRLYTQYFGPGTRLTVL.